Listed below are T cell receptor beta chains from one sample, sequenced in a study of cytomegalovirus exposure and HLA in healthy donors. The repertoire was sequenced with immunoSEQ multiplex PCR; TCRdb's copy has only in-frame clones and lacks some. The sample shows under 200,000 clones, over 65% of them seen only once. Input material: PBMCs. The source of these receptors is a man aged 18 to 35 in good health and CMV-seropositive. Each CDR3 is given with its conserved first and last residue. D genes are given only for firm matches. Part of the rows lack a size; the others show once, few, many or a class for expanded clones.

TRBV29-1	-	TRBJ2-5	-	TGCAGCGTCCGGAGAGGGAGAGATGAGACCCAGTACTTC	CSVRRGRDETQYF
TRBV5-1	TRBD2	TRBJ2-3	-	TGCGCCAGCAGCTCCGGACTAGCGGGAGGGATTACTAGCACAGATACGCAGTATTTT	CASSSGLAGGITSTDTQYF
TRBV6-1	TRBD1	TRBJ1-4	-	TGTGCCAGCAGTTCTTTGGGACAGATTAATGAAAAACTGTTTTTT	CASSSLGQINEKLFF
TRBV28	TRBD1	TRBJ2-2	-	TGTGCCACCAGCCGACAGGGGGTGAACACCGGGGAGCTGTTTTTT	CATSRQGVNTGELFF
TRBV27	-	TRBJ2-1	-	TGTGCCAGCACCCCTTGGGGCCTGAGCTCCTACAATGAGCAGTTCTTC	CASTPWGLSSYNEQFF
TRBV7-9	TRBD2	TRBJ2-3	few	TGTGCCAGCAGCCGGACTAGCGGGAGACCCTGGGATACGCAGTATTTT	CASSRTSGRPWDTQYF
TRBV5-1	-	TRBJ2-2	-	TGCGCCAGCAGCTTGGCCAAAGAGCTAGTTATCGCCGGGGAGCTGTTTTTT	CASSLAKELVIAGELFF
TRBV30	TRBD2	TRBJ2-5	-	TGTGCCTGGAGGGGAGGGAGGGAACTAGAGAAGACCCAGTACTTC	CAWRGGRELEKTQYF
TRBV10-3	TRBD2	TRBJ2-1	-	TGTGCCATCACGGCTAGCGGGACAAACAATGAGCAGTTCTTC	CAITASGTNNEQFF
TRBV7-2	TRBD1	TRBJ1-5	-	TGTGCCAGCAGCCGCGGGACAGGGGGCAATCAGCCCCAGCATTTT	CASSRGTGGNQPQHF
TRBV6-1	TRBD2	TRBJ2-7	-	TGTGCCAGCAGCTTAACTAGCGGGAGCTCCTACGAGCAGTACTTC	CASSLTSGSSYEQYF
TRBV7-2	-	TRBJ1-2	-	TGTGCCAGCAGCAACACCGGGGGTATAGGCTACACCTTC	CASSNTGGIGYTF
TRBV5-1	TRBD2	TRBJ2-1	-	TGCGCCAGCAGTGCTAGCGGGACCTACAATGAGCAGTTCTTC	CASSASGTYNEQFF
TRBV30	TRBD1	TRBJ2-1	-	TGTGCCTGGTCAGGGGGTGAGCAGTTCTTC	CAWSGGEQFF
TRBV11-2	-	TRBJ1-2	-	TGTGCCAGCAGCCCCATTACCGGGGGGCGGGACTATGGCTACACCTTC	CASSPITGGRDYGYTF
TRBV5-4	-	TRBJ2-5	-	TGTGCCAGCAGCACCCGGGACTTAGAGACCCAGTACTTC	CASSTRDLETQYF
TRBV28	-	TRBJ2-5	-	TGTGCCAGCAGTCCGCGCGAGCCCCCGTGGACCCAGTACTTC	CASSPREPPWTQYF
TRBV13	TRBD1	TRBJ1-1	-	TGTGCCAGCAGCTTATCCAGGGGGTCTATACTTGGGTTCTTT	CASSLSRGSILGFF
TRBV7-9	-	TRBJ1-2	-	TGTGCCAGCAGCGGGCGGGATAACTATGGCTACACCTTC	CASSGRDNYGYTF
TRBV9	TRBD1	TRBJ1-1	-	TGTGCCAGCAGCTCAGGGGGCGCGAACACTGAAGCTTTCTTT	CASSSGGANTEAFF
TRBV2	TRBD1	TRBJ2-2	-	TGTGCCAGCAGTGAGAAACAGGGGACCGGGGAGCTGTTTTTT	CASSEKQGTGELFF
TRBV4-2	TRBD2	TRBJ2-5	-	TGTGCCAGCAGCCAAGTTCTAGCGGGGCGGCAAGAGACCCAGTACTTC	CASSQVLAGRQETQYF
TRBV9	-	TRBJ2-1	-	TGTGCCAGCAGCGTAGGGCAGGGGGGTATTAGTGAGCAGTTCTTC	CASSVGQGGISEQFF
TRBV9	TRBD2	TRBJ2-2	-	TGTGCCAGCAGCGTAGGGCTAGCGGGCCCGACGAACACCGGGGAGCTGTTTTTT	CASSVGLAGPTNTGELFF
TRBV29-1	-	TRBJ2-3	-	TGCAGCGTTGACGAGCAAGAGGACACAGATACGCAGTATTTT	CSVDEQEDTDTQYF
TRBV4-1	-	TRBJ2-1	once	TGCGCCAGCAGCCAAGAAGGGCGGGCCCGTGAGCAGTTCTTC	CASSQEGRAREQFF
TRBV6-6	-	TRBJ2-6	-	TGTGTAACAGGCTCTGGGGCCAACGTCCTGACTTTC	CVTGSGANVLTF
TRBV30	TRBD2	TRBJ2-5	-	TGTGCCCTCGCGGGGCTAGCGGACCCCAGGACCCAGTACTTC	CALAGLADPRTQYF
TRBV9	TRBD2	TRBJ2-7	-	TGTGCCAGCAGCTTCGGACTAGCGGGAGTATCCTACGAGCAGTACTTC	CASSFGLAGVSYEQYF
TRBV7-9	-	TRBJ1-1	once	TGTGCCAGCAGCTTAGACAGTGGTGCTGAAGCTTTCTTT	CASSLDSGAEAFF
TRBV29-1	TRBD1	TRBJ2-7	-	TGCAGCTTCGCCAGGGACAGGACCCCCTACGAGCAGTACTTC	CSFARDRTPYEQYF
TRBV19	TRBD1	TRBJ2-3	-	TGTGCCAGTAGCCTGACAGGGGATGGCACAGATACGCAGTATTTT	CASSLTGDGTDTQYF
TRBV7-2	-	TRBJ2-1	-	TGTGCCAGCAGCTTTGGAGAAGTAGTCCCCTACAATGAGCAGTTCTTC	CASSFGEVVPYNEQFF
TRBV11-2	-	TRBJ1-4	-	TGTGCCAGCAGCTTAGATTTAACAGGACCGAATGAAAAACTGTTTTTT	CASSLDLTGPNEKLFF
TRBV30	TRBD2	TRBJ2-7	-	TGTGCCTGGAGTGTACCCCGGCTAGCGGGGTCCTACGAGCAGTACTTC	CAWSVPRLAGSYEQYF
TRBV10-3	TRBD1	TRBJ2-1	-	TGTGCCACCGGGACAGGTGTGTCCTACAATGAGCAGTTCTTC	CATGTGVSYNEQFF
TRBV6-5	TRBD1	TRBJ1-5	-	TGTGCCAGCAGTAGAGGGACAGGGGGCAATCAGCCCCAGCATTTT	CASSRGTGGNQPQHF
TRBV7-7	TRBD2	TRBJ2-7	few	TGTGCCAGCAGCGAATCGACTAGCGTCCACCGAGAGCAGTACTTC	CASSESTSVHREQYF
TRBV28	TRBD1	TRBJ1-1	-	TGTGCCAGTCTCCGGGACAGGGGATGGGCTGAAGCTTTCTTT	CASLRDRGWAEAFF
TRBV6-4	-	TRBJ2-1	-	TGTGCCAGCAGCCCCACCCCGACAGTCAATGAGCAGTTCTTC	CASSPTPTVNEQFF
TRBV28	-	TRBJ2-1	-	TGTGCCAGCAGTTTTGCAGGGTCGAAAAATGAGCAGTTCTTC	CASSFAGSKNEQFF
TRBV6-5	-	TRBJ2-7	-	TGTGCCAGCAGTTACGGGCCAGCCTCCTACGAGCAGTACTTC	CASSYGPASYEQYF
TRBV5-1	-	TRBJ1-2	-	TGCGCCAGCAGCTTGGGAACAGGCCTTAACTATGGCTATACCTTC	CASSLGTGLNYGYTF
TRBV5-1	TRBD2	TRBJ2-5	-	TGCGCCAGCAGTAGAGGACTAGCGGGGGAAGAGACCCAGTACTTC	CASSRGLAGEETQYF